This entry describes one T cell receptor (beta chain). Its antigen is unknown. Original methodology: Junction-only immunoSEQ sequences carried no quality scores, so filtering differed. Method: immunoSEQ multiplex PCR; TCRdb's copy keeps in-frame clones and lacks some. V and J calls and clone size are copied from that table; D and trimming were computed from the DNA. The sample lists approximately 2.3 million clones, approximately 93% occurring once. This sample was taken from a study of shared clonotypes between healthy human individuals. Study findings and constraints: Larger estimated richness was generally recorded for naive subsets relative to memory subsets. Shared across a few donors were roughly 4.7% of the naive CD4 clonotypes.

Per the germline V gene, CDR1 is MDHEN and CDR2 is SYDVKM. CDR3 length: 15 residues. V gave up 4 bases and J gave up 8 bases; unmatched junction bases: 12. This clonotype originated in a man between 18 and 29 years old in good health. Some clones in this sample may be carry-over from other donors' samples. Sequencing used naive CD4+ T cells from PBMCs. Specified subset: CD45RA+ positively selected. The genes are TRBV28 and TRBJ1-1; 8 bases map to TRBD1. DNA of the CDR3: TGTGCCAGCAGTTCAACCGACAGGGGCTTTGGAGAAGCTTTCTTT. Translation gives CASSSTDRGFGEAFF.